Listed here are 26 T cell receptor beta chains from one sample, sequenced in a study of monozygotic twins with cystic fibrosis (dated by TCRdb to the early 2020s). Libraries were prepared through the immunoSEQ multiplex PCR assay. This immuneACCESS table, as held by TCRdb, lists in-frame sequences with V and J called but not all clones. Of the missing ones, under half trace to an unresolved V gene in checked studies; the others have no known cause. Across this sample there are around 30,000 clones, with just under 85% seen only once. In total, the top ten clones hold just under 0.9% of the sample. The sample was blood. The receptors shown here come from a girl aged 2 to 9 with cystic fibrosis.

The chain combines TRBV4-1 with TRBJ2-6, with TRBD1 matching 9 bases. The CDR3 length is 15 residues. In germline, CDR1 is MGHRA, CDR2 YSYEKL. Losses at the gene ends were 0 bases for V and 12 bases for J; bases not matched to a gene: 6. CDR3 in amino acids: CASSQDPGQGRVLTF. The CDR3 DNA reads as TGCGCCAGCAGCCAAGATCCGGGACAGGGCCGCGTCCTGACTTTC.

J is TRBJ1-2 and V is TRBV5-8; D call uncertain. Germline V gene data show CDR1 as SGHTS and CDR2 as YDEGEE. Between the trimmed V and J ends, which lost 1 base and 4 bases, there was a span of 11 bases. This CDR3 has 14 residues. CDR3 nucleotide sequence: TGTGCCAGCAGCTTGTCACAACTCTCCTATGGCTACACCTTC. It specifies CASSLSQLSYGYTF.

The chain uses TRBV5-1 and TRBJ2-1; D unclear. The CDR3 has 12 residues. Looked up from germline, CDR1 is SGHRS and CDR2 is YFSETQ. V was trimmed by 0 bases and J by 10 bases, leaving 8 bases between them. CDR3 nucleotides: TGCGCCAGCAGCTTGGGCGGTATCGAGCAGTTCTTC. Translated: CASSLGGIEQFF.

The table lists this clone with a count of one. This chain joins TRBV5-4 and TRBJ1-1, with D unresolved. Trimming took off 4 bases at V and 7 bases at J, with 17 bases between the two ends. The CDR3 is 14 residues long. Germline CDR1 is SGHNT and CDR2 is YYREEE (reference sequence). Written as DNA, the CDR3 is TGTGCCAGCAGCCCCCGGTTGGGGAATGGTGAAGCTTTCTTT. Translation: CASSPRLGNGEAFF.

CDR3 protein: CASSQGRTLNTEAFF. In DNA, the CDR3 is TGCGCCAGCAGCCAAGGTAGGACTTTGAACACTGAAGCTTTCTTT. The chain combines TRBV4-1 with TRBJ1-1; D gene unclear. The V end lost 1 base, the J end lost 0 bases, and 9 bases lay between the germline ends. The CDR3 length is 15 residues. The germline V gene has CDR1 MGHRA and CDR2 YSYEKL.

The rearrangement uses TRBV5-1 and TRBJ1-1; possibly TRBD1 for D (5 bases). The germline gives CDR1 SGHRS, CDR2 YFSETQ. Trimming removed 4 bases from V and 0 bases from J, with 7 bases in between. This CDR3 contains 13 residues. CDR3 nucleotides: TGCGCCAGCAGCAGGGGTTTGAACACTGAAGCTTTCTTT. Amino acids: CASSRGLNTEAFF.

The chain joins TRBV5-1 to TRBJ2-7; D unresolved. This CDR3 has 14 residues. The germline V and J ends were trimmed by 0 bases and 0 bases, with 7 bases remaining between them. CDR1 and CDR2 from the germline V gene are SGHRS and YFSETQ. CDR3: CASSLAGLSYEQYF. CDR3 nucleotide sequence: TGCGCCAGCAGCTTGGCCGGGCTCTCCTACGAGCAGTACTTC.

This rearrangement joins TRBV29-1 to TRBJ2-3; 7 positions match TRBD2. After removal of 3 bases from V and 6 bases from J, the junction contained 3 bases not matched to a gene. The CDR3 contains 12 residues. Germline values: CDR1 SQVTM, CDR2 ANQGSEA. The CDR3 nucleotides read TGCAGCGTTGAGGGGGGGGTTGATACGCAGTATTTT. Translating gives CSVEGGVDTQYF.

This sequence joins TRBV25-1 and TRBJ2-5; 11 bases align to TRBD2. J was trimmed by 5 bases and V by 4 bases; bases with no gene match: 6. Germline CDR1 and CDR2: MGHDK and SYGVNS. The CDR3 runs to 15 residues. DNA of the CDR3: TGTGCCAGCAGTGCAGTACTAGCGGGAGTTGAGACCCAGTACTTC. Translation gives CASSAVLAGVETQYF.

This rearrangement joins TRBV19 to TRBJ2-7, with D possibly matching TRBD2 (6 bases). V lost 5 bases and J lost 4, with 12 bases in between. CDR1 is LNHDA and CDR2 is SQIVND in the germline V gene (reference sequence). There are 13 residues in the CDR3. CDR3 sequence (DNA): TGTGCCAGTAGTGAGGCGGGATTTTACGAGCAGTACTTC. It yields the protein CASSEAGFYEQYF. The complete variable domain, with remaining parts taken from reference TRBV19 and TRBJ2-7, reads DGGITQSPKYLFRKEGQNVTLSCEQNLNHDAMYWYRQDPGQGLRLIYYSQIVNDFQKGDIAEGYSVSREKKESFPLTVTSAQKNPTAFYLCASSEAGFYEQYFGPGTRLTVT.

V is TRBV11-1 and J is TRBJ2-1; 10 bases fit TRBD2. The CDR3 is 17 amino acids. V lost 0 bases and J lost 4; bases outside the gene matches: 6. The germline CDR1 and CDR2 sequences are SGHAT and FQDESV (reference sequence). The CDR3: CASSLAFVTSGYNEQFF. The CDR3 DNA is TGTGCCAGCAGCTTAGCGTTCGTGACTAGCGGGTACAATGAGCAGTTCTTC.

This clone was detected once. The chain combines TRBV6-5 with TRBJ1-1, with D uncertain. This CDR3 contains 14 residues. V was clipped by 6 bases and J by 4 bases, with 15 bases between them. Germline CDR1 is MNHEY and CDR2 is SVGAGI. CDR3 DNA: TGTGCCAGCAGCTCCATGGGGAGACTCACTGAAGCTTTCTTT. Translated, it gives CASSSMGRLTEAFF.

The CDR3 protein is CAWGIGVTTNEKLFF. CDR3 DNA sequence: TGTGCCTGGGGTATAGGGGTGACAACTAATGAAAAACTGTTTTTT. The chain employs TRBV30 and TRBJ1-4; the D gene is possibly TRBD1 (5 bases). The CDR3 is 15 amino acids. Trimming removed 5 bases at V and 0 bases at J, with 13 bases between. Germline V gives CDR1 GTSNPN, CDR2 SVGIG (reference sequence).

In this sample, this clone turned up once. The rearrangement links TRBV28 to TRBJ2-6, with D maybe TRBD2 (5 bases). The ends were cut back, 7 bases at V and 5 bases at J, with 15 bases in the middle. Germline V CDR1 and CDR2: MDHEN, SYDVKM. This CDR3 comprises 15 residues. CDR3 coding DNA: TGTGCCAGCACCGAGGGATCGGGCAGGGCCAACGTCCTGACTTTC. Its protein is CASTEGSGRANVLTF.

This sequence joins TRBV2 and TRBJ2-1; no definite D call. Trimming stripped 0 bases from V and 15 bases from J, with 18 bases between. CDR1 is SNHLY, CDR2 FYNNEI, per germline. CDR3 length: 14 amino acids. The CDR3 DNA sequence: TGTGCCAGCAGTGAAGCCCAACATCGGAGTTTAGCGTTCTTC. Translation: CASSEAQHRSLAFF. Full variable domain (rest looked up from reference TRBV2 and TRBJ2-1): EPEVTQTPSHQVTQMGQEVILRCVPISNHLYFYWYRQILGQKVEFLVSFYNNEISEKSEIFDDQFSVERPDGSNFTLKIRSTKLEDSAMYFCASSEAQHRSLAFFGPGTRLTVL.

The J gene is TRBJ2-7, the V gene TRBV13; TRBD1 matches at 9 bases. CDR3 length equals 16 residues. The germline gives CDR1 PRHDT, CDR2 FYEKMQ (reference sequence). The J segment lost 5 bases and the V segment lost 4 bases, leaving 12 bases of the junction unmatched. The CDR3 DNA sequence: TGTGCCAGCAGCTCAGCCGGGACAGGGAACCGCCACGAGCAGTACTTC. This gives the protein CASSSAGTGNRHEQYF.

The rearrangement joins TRBV10-3 to TRBJ2-7; D not resolved. The V gene's germline CDR1 is ENHRY and CDR2 SYGVKD. CDR3 length: 14 amino acids. V lost 5 bases, J lost 2 bases, and 13 bases lay in between. CDR3 bases: TGTGCCATCAGTAACCCCAAAGAACCCTACGAGCAGTACTTC. Amino acids: CAISNPKEPYEQYF.

CDR3 sequence (DNA): TGTGCCAGCAGTTTATCCGGGTGGGGCACCGGGGAGCTGTTTTTT. Encoded protein: CASSLSGWGTGELFF. The chain recombines TRBV27 with TRBJ2-2; D ambiguous. This CDR3 comprises 15 residues. Trimming took 0 bases from V and 4 from J, leaving 9 bases between them. The germline V gene has CDR1 MNHEY and CDR2 SMNVEV (reference sequence).

V is TRBV9 and J is TRBJ1-2; D possibly corresponds to TRBD1 (5 bases). This CDR3 region has 15 residues. Germline values: CDR1 SGDLS, CDR2 YYNGEE. The V end lost 0 bases, the J end lost 5 bases, and 14 bases lay between the germline ends. CDR3 protein: CASSVESGQSYGYTF. The CDR3 DNA sequence: TGTGCCAGCAGCGTAGAGTCAGGGCAGTCGTATGGCTACACCTTC.

This CDR3 reads CASSPDTRGNTIYF. The DNA for the CDR3 is TGTGCCAGCTCCCCGGACACCCGCGGAAACACCATATATTTT. V usage is TRBV18 and J usage is TRBJ1-3; possible D gene TRBD1, 5 bases. Trimming shortened V by 6 bases and J by 4 bases, and 13 bases separated the two germline ends. The germline V gene encodes CDR1 KGHSH and CDR2 LQKENI. The CDR3 sequence is 14 residues long.

The J gene is TRBJ2-7, the V gene TRBV5-4; perhaps TRBD2 as D (5 bases). Germline CDR1 and CDR2: SGHNT and YYREEE (reference sequence). With 3 bases removed from V and 5 bases from J, the gap between germline ends came to 15 bases. This CDR3 comprises 14 residues. The CDR3 DNA sequence: TGTGCCAGCAGCTCCGGGGTCTTGCTAGACGAGCAGTACTTC. As protein: CASSSGVLLDEQYF.

The chain combines TRBV6-6 with TRBJ1-2, with 11 bases aligning to TRBD1. Trimming removed 0 bases from V and 2 bases from J; junction bases left unmatched: 2. The CDR3 has 16 residues. Looked up from germline, CDR1 is MNHNY and CDR2 is SVGAGI (reference sequence). The CDR3 DNA reads as TGTGCCAGCAGTTACTCGAGGGACAGGGGGAACTATGGCTACACCTTC. Translated, it gives CASSYSRDRGNYGYTF.

The chain couples TRBV7-8 to TRBJ2-7; D is perhaps TRBD2 (6 bases). The CDR3 is 14 amino acids. The germline V gene encodes CDR1 SGHVS and CDR2 FQNEAQ. Trimming took 1 base from V and 0 from J, leaving 7 bases between them. The CDR3 sequence is CASSLEDYSYEQYF. CDR3 bases: TGTGCCAGCAGCTTAGAGGACTACTCCTACGAGCAGTACTTC. Variable domain in full (rest from reference TRBV7-8 and TRBJ2-7): GAGVSQSPRYKVAKRGQDVALRCDPISGHVSLFWYQQALGQGPEFLTYFQNEAQLDKSGLPSDRFFAERPEGSVSTLKIQRTQQEDSAVYLCASSLEDYSYEQYFGPGTRLTVT.

This clone was observed a few times. The CDR3 nucleotides read TGTGCCTGGAGTCTCGGAGAGGTCACTGAAGCTTTCTTT. This encodes CAWSLGEVTEAFF. The J gene is TRBJ1-1, the V gene TRBV30; D is ambiguous. The CDR3 is 13 residues long. The germline V gene has CDR1 GTSNPN and CDR2 SVGIG (reference sequence). With 2 bases removed from V and 4 bases from J, the gap between germline ends came to 11 bases. Together with reference TRBV30 and TRBJ1-1, the CDR3 gives the full variable domain: SQTIHQWPATLVQPVGSPLSLECTVEGTSNPNLYWYRQAAGRGLQLLFYSVGIGQISSEVPQNLSASRPQDRQFILSSKKLLLSDSGFYLCAWSLGEVTEAFFGQGTRLTVV.

The CDR3 spells CASSYSVGLFPEQYF. CDR3 DNA: TGTGCCAGCAGTTACTCAGTGGGATTGTTTCCCGAGCAGTACTTC. The V and J genes are TRBV6-6 and TRBJ2-7; D remains unclear. The CDR3 sequence is 15 residues long. Germline loops: CDR1 MNHNY, CDR2 SVGAGI (reference sequence). Trimming shortened V by 0 bases and J by 6 bases, and 15 bases separated the two germline ends.

This chain uses TRBV7-9 with TRBJ1-1; D is uncertain. CDR3 length: 12 residues. Trimming cost V 7 bases and J 0 bases, with 6 bases left between them. CDR1 is SEHNR, CDR2 FQNEAQ, per germline (reference sequence). Written as DNA, the CDR3 is TGTGCCAGCACGATGATGAACACTGAAGCTTTCTTT. Translating it yields CASTMMNTEAFF.